Presented here are 18 T cell receptor beta chains from one specimen sequenced in a study of blood T cell repertoires in COVID-19. Sequencing was performed with immunoSEQ multiplex PCR; in TCRdb, only in-frame clones are kept and a portion is missing. The sample holds roughly 100,000 clones, around 86% seen once. The sequencing sample was made of peripheral blood. These receptors all stem from a man between 50 and 59 years old with active or convalescent COVID-19.

J is TRBJ1-6 and V is TRBV6-1; D is ambiguous. Germline CDR1 MNHNS, CDR2 SASEGT. V was trimmed by 1 base and J by 2 bases, leaving 3 bases between them. The CDR3 is made up of 14 amino acids. The CDR3 DNA is TGTGCCAGCAGTGAAGACACCTATAATTCACCCCTCCACTTT. Translated, it gives CASSEDTYNSPLHF.

The chain has TRBV19 and TRBJ2-6; D remains ambiguous. The germline gives CDR1 LNHDA, CDR2 SQIVND (reference sequence). The CDR3 runs 15 residues. V was trimmed by 5 bases and J by 5 bases, leaving 13 bases between them. This CDR3 is CASSGRPLRANVLTF. In DNA form, the CDR3 reads TGTGCCAGTAGTGGCAGGCCGCTGAGGGCCAACGTCCTGACTTTC.

The CDR3 DNA follows: TGTGCCAGCAGATCCGACAGGGCAAGCAATCAGCCCCAGCATTTT. Its protein product is CASRSDRASNQPQHF. This rearrangement joins TRBV27 to TRBJ1-5; TRBD1 matches 7 bases. The V segment lost 6 bases and the J segment 1 base; nucleotides outside the gene matches: 6. The CDR3 spans 15 residues. Germline assignment: CDR1 MNHEY and CDR2 SMNVEV (reference sequence).

This sequence joins TRBV12-3 or TRBV12-4 and TRBJ1-1; D ambiguous. V shed 6 bases and J shed 9 bases, with 17 bases lying between them. CDR3 length: 13 amino acids. The CDR3 sequence is CASSPRTPAKAFF. The CDR3 coding sequence is TGTGCCAGCAGCCCTCGGACTCCTGCCAAAGCTTTCTTT.

This chain connects TRBV5-6 to TRBJ2-3; D ambiguous. The CDR3 spans 16 residues. V was trimmed by 0 bases and J by 6 bases, leaving 17 bases between them. Germline lookup yields CDR1 SGHDT and CDR2 YYEEEE. CDR3 amino acids: CASSLVASARYDTQYF. The CDR3 nucleotides read TGTGCCAGCAGCTTGGTAGCTAGTGCTAGGTATGATACGCAGTATTTT.

The chain combines TRBV28 with TRBJ2-7; tentative D call: TRBD1 (6 bases). Trimming removed 6 bases at V and 4 bases at J, with 16 bases between. CDR3 length equals 14 residues. CDR1 and CDR2 from the germline V gene are MDHEN and SYDVKM. DNA of the CDR3: TGTGCCAGCAGGGTAAGCAGGGGTGGTTACGAGCAGTACGTC. It codes for CASRVSRGGYEQYV.

This chain connects TRBV28 to TRBJ1-2; 12 nucleotides align to TRBD1. The trim removed 5 bases at V and 3 bases at J, leaving 7 bases unmatched. The CDR3 sequence is 16 residues long. Germline loops: CDR1 MDHEN, CDR2 SYDVKM. The CDR3 DNA reads TGTGCCAGCAGTCGGGGGGACAGGGGGCGAGACTATGGCTACACCTTC. It encodes CASSRGDRGRDYGYTF.

The chain carries TRBV5-5 and TRBJ2-7; no definite D call. The V and J ends lost 2 bases and 1 base respectively, with 10 bases between them. The CDR3 is made up of 14 amino acids. Germline V gene data show CDR1 as SGHKS and CDR2 as YYEKEE (reference sequence). CDR3 residues: CASSLQLLSYEQYV. The DNA of the CDR3 is TGTGCCAGCAGCTTACAGCTCCTGTCCTACGAGCAGTACGTC.

The chain has TRBV19 and TRBJ1-2; the match to TRBD1 covers 9 bases. This CDR3 is 15 amino acids long. Trimming cost V 10 bases and J 4 bases; bases outside gene matches: 13. The germline gives CDR1 LNHDA, CDR2 SQIVND (reference sequence). CDR3 residues: CATLPGQGPFYGYTF. CDR3 DNA: TGTGCCACCCTTCCGGGACAGGGCCCCTTCTATGGCTACACCTTC.

The CDR3 spells CAISEEPGDTQYF. As DNA, the CDR3 is TGTGCCATCAGTGAGGAGCCAGGGGATACGCAGTATTTT. The chain joins TRBV10-3 to TRBJ2-3; a possible D gene is TRBD1 (5 bases). The CDR3 consists of 13 residues. Trimming shortened V by 2 bases and J by 6 bases, and 9 bases separated the two germline ends. Looked up from germline, CDR1 is ENHRY and CDR2 is SYGVKD.

The V gene is TRBV6-5, the J gene TRBJ2-3; TRBD2 matches at 8 bases. Germline CDR1 and CDR2: MNHEY and SVGAGI. The CDR3 is 16 amino acids. Trimming at V came to 0 bases and at J to 2 bases, leaving 4 bases not matched to a gene. CDR3 sequence: CASSYSAGATTDTQYF. The DNA of the CDR3 is TGTGCCAGCAGTTACTCAGCGGGGGCCACCACAGATACGCAGTATTTT.

The V gene is TRBV2, the J gene TRBJ1-1, with a possible D match to TRBD1 (5 bases). Deletions cut 6 bases from V and 5 bases from J, with 13 bases between. This CDR3 region has 13 residues. Germline values: CDR1 SNHLY, CDR2 FYNNEI. The CDR3 reads CASRKGPGTEAFF. Written as DNA, the CDR3 is TGTGCCAGCAGAAAGGGGCCTGGGACTGAAGCTTTCTTT.

The chain carries TRBV3-1 (or the pseudogene TRBV3-2) and TRBJ1-3; 8 nucleotides align to TRBD1. Germline V gene lookup returns CDR1 LGHDT and CDR2 YNNKEL (reference sequence). With 4 bases clipped from V and 1 base from J, the junction kept 0 bases outside the gene matches. This CDR3 spans 14 amino acids. The CDR3 DNA reads TGTGCCAGCAGCCGGACAGGGTCTGGAAACACCATATATTTT. Translation gives CASSRTGSGNTIYF.

The CDR3 DNA reads as TGTGCCAGCAGCCAAGTAGGGCAGGGAGGGAGTTCACCCCTCCACTTT. This encodes CASSQVGQGGSSPLHF. The chain is built from TRBV3-1 (or the pseudogene TRBV3-2) and TRBJ1-6; tentative D call: TRBD1 (5 bases). The length of the CDR3 is 16 residues. The V gene's germline CDR1 is LGHDT and CDR2 YNNKEL (reference sequence). V shed 1 base and J shed 9 bases, with 16 bases lying between them.

The chain recombines TRBV18 with TRBJ2-7; 9 bases are a match to TRBD1. With 5 bases clipped from V and 0 bases from J, the junction kept 5 bases outside the gene matches. The CDR3 runs to 15 residues. In germline, CDR1 is KGHSH, CDR2 LQKENI. CDR3 coding DNA: TGTGCCAGCTCAGCCACAGGGGGCCGCTCCTACGAGCAGTACTTC. It yields the protein CASSATGGRSYEQYF. The entire variable domain, with the rest obtained from reference TRBV18 and TRBJ2-7, is as follows: NAGVMQNPRHLVRRRGQEARLRCSPMKGHSHVYWYRQLPEEGLKFMVYLQKENIIDESGMPKERFSAEFPKEGPSILRIQQVVRGDSAAYFCASSATGGRSYEQYFGPGTRLTVT.

This clone has only a few counts. V is TRBV6-5 and J is TRBJ1-1, with 7 bases aligning to TRBD1. Germline-derived CDR1 and CDR2 are MNHEY and SVGAGI. Trimming at V came to 7 bases and at J to 1 base, leaving 6 bases not matched to a gene. The CDR3 loop spans 14 amino acids. This CDR3 is CASTDTGANTEAFF. CDR3 DNA sequence: TGTGCCAGCACCGATACAGGGGCGAACACTGAAGCTTTCTTT.

The gene calls are TRBV9 and TRBJ2-7; D not certain. This CDR3 has 10 residues. The V end was cut by 6 bases, the J end by 5 bases, with 6 bases between. Germline assignment: CDR1 SGDLS and CDR2 YYNGEE. Written as DNA, the CDR3 is TGTGCCAGCATCGGAGACGAGCAGTACTTC. Translation: CASIGDEQYF.

This clone was seen once. The V gene is TRBV28, the J gene TRBJ1-4; D is perhaps TRBD1 (5 bases). The germline V gene has CDR1 MDHEN and CDR2 SYDVKM. This CDR3 comprises 15 residues. V was cut by 5 bases and J by 5 bases, with 15 bases left in between. The CDR3 coding sequence is TGTGCCAGCAGTCCAGGAGACAGAAAGAATGAAAAACTGTTTTTT. Translation: CASSPGDRKNEKLFF.